The present T cell receptor (beta chain) was sequenced within a study of blood T cell repertoires in COVID-19. Study-level information: COVID-19 samples collected from the United States, Italy and Spain covered acute and convalescent phases. T cells, B-cell-depleted T cells, or PBMCs supplied cDNA or gDNA.

Trimming cost V 5 bases and J 8 bases, with 16 bases left between them. This CDR3 has 14 residues. CDR1 SGHTA and CDR2 FQGNSA come from the germline V gene. Under the authors' procedure: By means of reference gene primer amplification, nucleated cell counts were estimated. The assay was immunoSEQ multiplex PCR, and TCRdb's table has in-frame clones only and misses some. Clone size and the V and J calls come from that table; the DNA yielded D and trimming. The data show around 150,000 clones, 80% to 95% seen once. Sequences were obtained from peripheral blood. The chain has TRBV7-2 and TRBJ2-1; a possible D gene is TRBD1 (5 bases). The TCR sequence derives from a man aged 25 to 40 with COVID-19, enrolled during active disease. The CDR3 DNA follows: TGTGCCAGCAGCCCGCAGCAGGGTTCCCATGAGCAGTTCTTC. Encoded protein: CASSPQQGSHEQFF. The entire variable domain, with the rest obtained from reference TRBV7-2 and TRBJ2-1, is as follows: GAGVSQSPSNKVTEKGKDVELRCDPISGHTALYWYRQSLGQGLEFLIYFQGNSAPDKSGLPSDRFSAERTGGSVSTLTIQRTQQEDSAVYLCASSPQQGSHEQFFGPGTRLTVL.